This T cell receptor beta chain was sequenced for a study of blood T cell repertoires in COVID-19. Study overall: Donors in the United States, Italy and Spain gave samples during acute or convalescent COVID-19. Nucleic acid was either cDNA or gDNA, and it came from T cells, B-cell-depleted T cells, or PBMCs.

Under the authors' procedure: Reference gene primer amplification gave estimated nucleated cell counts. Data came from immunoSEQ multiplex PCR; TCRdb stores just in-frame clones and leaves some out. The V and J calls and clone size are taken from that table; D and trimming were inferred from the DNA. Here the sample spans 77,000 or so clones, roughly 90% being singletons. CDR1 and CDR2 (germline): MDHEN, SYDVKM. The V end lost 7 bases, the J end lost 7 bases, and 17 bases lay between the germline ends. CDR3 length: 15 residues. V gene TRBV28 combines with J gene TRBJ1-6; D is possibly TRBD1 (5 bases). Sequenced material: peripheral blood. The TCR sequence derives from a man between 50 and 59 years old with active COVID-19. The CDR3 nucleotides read TGTGCCAGCACCACAGGCCAAATCAGGAATTCACCCCTCCACTTT. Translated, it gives CASTTGQIRNSPLHF. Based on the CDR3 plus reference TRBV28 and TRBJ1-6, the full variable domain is DVKVTQSSRYLVKRTGEKVFLECVQDMDHENMFWYRQDPGLGLRLIYFSYDVKMKEKGDIPEGYSVSREKKERFSLILESASTNQTSMYLCASTTGQIRNSPLHFGNGTRLTVT.